This T cell receptor (beta chain) was obtained from a study of T cell responses to AZD1222 COVID-19 vaccine listed by TCRdb under 2021. Looking at the study overall: AZD1222 recipients with second doses at about 4 weeks or about 12 weeks were pooled, because spike-specific TCR depth and breadth did not differ between schedules. A total of about 230 trial participants underwent TCR sequencing, of whom around 200 received two doses of AZD1222 and about 25 received two doses of the MenACWY control vaccine. Trial participants were enrolled into age subgroups of 18-55, 56-69 and 70-plus years, which contained about 150, 27 and 61 TCR-sequenced participants, respectively. Beyond this particular receptor, the publication reports: After two AZD1222 doses, both the breadth and the depth of spike-specific TCRs were significantly higher than at day 0 and than in MenACWY recipients. Only five to seven AZD1222 recipients were SARS-CoV-2 seropositive at baseline, limiting conclusions about previously exposed vaccinees. Participants were mostly white British, with more females than males. The authors suggested clonal diversity may have been underestimated. The 56-69-year group was small, and its depth increase did not reach significance, likely because of low power. Because no day 14 peak-response samples were available, repertoires were characterized only after the peak T cell response. CD4 TCRs associated with the vaccine covered the entire spike protein, and the dominant responses were in regions 160-218 and 743-854. Nearly half of unique spike-specific TCRs reportedly recognized epitopes outside regions mutated in the B.1.351 and B.1.1.7 variants.

The time point label for this specimen denotes: baseline before first vaccination. The vaccinee samples were drawn from two UK trials, COV001 and COV002, one of which was a single-blind randomized controlled phase 2/3 trial testing AZD1222 (ChAdOx1 nCoV-19) in healthy adults. For TCRbeta chain sequencing, PBMC samples from trial participants were taken at day 0 and at day 28 after the second dose. As for this clone: Its target antigen remains unknown. No base qualities exist here, and no much larger clone lies one base off it.

The CDR3 runs 12 residues from the cysteine to the phenylalanine. CDR3 DNA only is kept here, 36 bases in frame from base 1. At the junction V is shortened by 4 bases and J by 3 bases, with 8 bases in between. Taken from the germline V gene, the CDR1 and CDR2 loops are SGDLS and YYNGEE. The CDR3 regions of human TCRbeta chains were analyzed by immunosequencing. In the original analysis: Repertoire TCRs were matched against a reference library of SARS-CoV-2-specific TCRs generated with the MIRA antigen-specificity platform. Breadth meant the fraction of unique TCRs that were SARS-CoV-2-associated, whereas depth meant the fraction of total T cells that were SARS-CoV-2-associated. Using the MIRA data, each spike-specific TCR was mapped to the spike region that the TCR reacts to and placed in a CD4 or CD8 class. Log10-transformed breadth and depth values were compared by one-way ANOVA with Sidak's multiple comparisons tests. Entries here come from immuneACCESS through TCRdb and include only in-frame sequences with V and J called. Some clones fail to appear in such tables; in the studies checked, an unresolved V gene covers under half of the shortfall, and the cause of the remainder is unknown. The V and J calls and the clone size are those of that table, but D and trimming were determined from the DNA. The sample table lists roughly 150,000 clones, about nine tenths of them with a count of one. Roughly 5% of the sample is held by the ten biggest clonotypes.

This sequence originates from an adult in good health. The sequenced sample was peripheral blood, obtained on day 0 of AZD1222 vaccination. In this chain, TRBV9 is recombined with TRBJ2-7, with an unclear D gene assignment. The CDR3 here reads CASSPTSYEQYF. The DNA is as follows: TGTGCCAGCAGCCCGACAAGCTACGAGCAGTACTTC.